This entry concerns a single T cell receptor beta chain. There is no known antigen for this receptor. A junction end diverges from the germline sequence, so it may reflect a read error. The record originates from a study of T cell responses to AZD1222 COVID-19 vaccine (dated by TCRdb to the early 2020s). In the study overall: AZD1222 recipients with second doses at about 4 weeks or about 12 weeks were pooled, because spike-specific TCR depth and breadth did not differ between schedules. A total of just over 230 trial participants underwent TCR sequencing, of whom some 200 had received two doses of AZD1222 and some 25 had received two doses of the MenACWY control vaccine. Trial participants were enrolled by age into 18-55, 56-69 and 70-plus year subgroups, with approximately 150, 28 and 58 TCR-sequenced participants respectively.

General study outcomes and caveats: In the small 56-69-year group, the increase in depth fell short of significance, most likely because of low power. Participants were mostly white British and included more females than males, and it was suggested by the authors that clonal diversity may have been underestimated. The vaccine-associated CD4 TCRs covered the entire spike protein, and the dominant responses fell in regions 160-218 and 743-854. After two AZD1222 doses, spike-specific TCR breadth and depth were significantly higher than at day 0 and than in MenACWY recipients. Conclusions about previously exposed vaccinees are limited, since just 6 or 7 AZD1222 recipients were seropositive for SARS-CoV-2 at baseline. Because no samples from the day 14 peak response were available, repertoires could be characterized only after the peak T cell response. Nearly half of unique spike-specific TCRs reportedly recognized epitopes outside regions mutated in the B.1.351 and B.1.1.7 variants.

The CDR3 regions of human TCRbeta chains were analyzed by immunosequencing. Turning to the authors' computational methods: TCRs in the repertoires were matched against a reference library of SARS-CoV-2-specific TCRs that had been generated with the MIRA antigen-specificity platform. Breadth was defined as the fraction of unique TCRs that were SARS-CoV-2-associated, and depth was defined as the fraction of total T cells that were SARS-CoV-2-associated. Each spike-specific TCR was assigned to its reactive spike region and to a CD4 or CD8 class using the MIRA data. Log10-transformed breadth and depth values were compared by one-way ANOVA with Sidak's multiple comparisons tests. TCRdb mirrors the immuneACCESS table, restricted to in-frame sequences. Some clones are absent from its copies; in checked studies, under half trace to an unresolved V gene, and the reason for the others is unknown. V and J calls and clone size are those listed in that table; D and trimming were worked out from the DNA. Within this sample are some 130,000 clones, with 90% of them counted one time only. The ten largest clonotypes hold 6.9% of the sample.

The time point label of this sample denotes: baseline before first vaccination. Vaccinee samples were obtained from the UK trials COV001 and COV002, which included a single-blind randomized controlled phase 2/3 trial of AZD1222 (ChAdOx1 nCoV-19) in healthy adults. For TCRbeta chain sequencing, PBMC samples were collected from trial participants at day 0 and at day 28 after the second dose. CDR1 and CDR2 are read off the germline V gene (reference sequence) as SSHAT and FNYEAQ. The CDR3, cysteine through phenylalanine, is 15 amino acids long. The only DNA kept is the CDR3, 45 bases in frame from the first base.

The sequence joins TRBV7-7 to TRBJ2-5, with TRBD2 perhaps the D gene, on 5 matching bases. This clonotype was sampled from an adult in good health. This specimen was peripheral blood, taken on day 0 of AZD1222 vaccination. The DNA sequence is as follows: TGTGCTAGCAGCTCGGATTCGGGGAGCGGAGAGACCCAGTACTTC. Translated, this gives CASSSDSGSGETQYF.